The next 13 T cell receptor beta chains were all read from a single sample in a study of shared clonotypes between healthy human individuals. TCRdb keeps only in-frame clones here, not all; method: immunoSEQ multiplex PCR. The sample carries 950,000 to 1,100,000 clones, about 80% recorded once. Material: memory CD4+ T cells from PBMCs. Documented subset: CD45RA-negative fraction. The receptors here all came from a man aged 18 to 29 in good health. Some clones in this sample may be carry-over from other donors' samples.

DNA of the CDR3: TGTGCCAGCAGCTTGGCCGGAAACTCTGGAAACACCATATATTTT. The encoded protein is CASSLAGNSGNTIYF. J is TRBJ1-3 and V is TRBV7-9; D gene ambiguous. This CDR3 spans 15 amino acids. Germline CDR1 reads SEHNR; CDR2 reads FQNEAQ (reference sequence). Trimming removed 3 bases from V and 0 bases from J, with 9 bases in between.

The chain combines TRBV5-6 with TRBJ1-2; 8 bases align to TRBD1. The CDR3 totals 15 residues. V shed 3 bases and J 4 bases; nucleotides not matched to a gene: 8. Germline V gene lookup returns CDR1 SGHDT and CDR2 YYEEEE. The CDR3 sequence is CASSWGQALTYGYTF. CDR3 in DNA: TGTGCCAGCAGCTGGGGACAGGCGTTAACCTATGGCTACACCTTC. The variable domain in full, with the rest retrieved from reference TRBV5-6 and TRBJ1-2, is DAGVTQSPTHLIKTRGQQVTLRCSPKSGHDTVSWYQQALGQGPQFIFQYYEEEERQRGNFPDRFSGHQFPNYSSELNVNALLLGDSALYLCASSWGQALTYGYTFGSGTRLTVV.

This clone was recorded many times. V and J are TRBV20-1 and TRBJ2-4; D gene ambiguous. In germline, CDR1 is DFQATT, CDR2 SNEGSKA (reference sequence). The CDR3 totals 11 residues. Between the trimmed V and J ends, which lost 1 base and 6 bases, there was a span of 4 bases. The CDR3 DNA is TGCAGTGCTAGAGTGGGAAACATTCAGTACTTC. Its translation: CSARVGNIQYF.

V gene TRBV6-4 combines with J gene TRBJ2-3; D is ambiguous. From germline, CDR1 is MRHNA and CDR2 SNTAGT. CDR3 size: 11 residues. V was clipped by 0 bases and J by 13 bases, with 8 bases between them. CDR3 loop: CASSDSSYKYF. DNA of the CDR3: TGTGCCAGCAGTGACTCGAGTTACAAGTATTTT.

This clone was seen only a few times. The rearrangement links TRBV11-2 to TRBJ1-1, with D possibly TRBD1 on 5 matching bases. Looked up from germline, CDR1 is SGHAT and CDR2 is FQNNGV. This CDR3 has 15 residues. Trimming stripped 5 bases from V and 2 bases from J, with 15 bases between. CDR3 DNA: TGTGCCAGCAGCCTCAGTCAGGGACCAAACACTGAAGCTTTCTTT. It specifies CASSLSQGPNTEAFF.

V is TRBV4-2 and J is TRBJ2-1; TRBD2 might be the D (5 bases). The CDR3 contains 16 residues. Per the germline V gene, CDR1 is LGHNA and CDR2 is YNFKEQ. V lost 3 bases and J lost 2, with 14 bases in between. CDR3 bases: TGTGCCAGCAGCCAGGGGTCAATACTAGCCTACAATGAGCAGTTCTTC. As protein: CASSQGSILAYNEQFF.

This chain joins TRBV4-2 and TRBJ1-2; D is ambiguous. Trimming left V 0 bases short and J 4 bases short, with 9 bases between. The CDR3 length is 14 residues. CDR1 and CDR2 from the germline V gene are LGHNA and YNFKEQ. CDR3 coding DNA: TGTGCCAGCAGCCAAGATGGAGAGAGCTATGGCTACACCTTC. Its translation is CASSQDGESYGYTF.

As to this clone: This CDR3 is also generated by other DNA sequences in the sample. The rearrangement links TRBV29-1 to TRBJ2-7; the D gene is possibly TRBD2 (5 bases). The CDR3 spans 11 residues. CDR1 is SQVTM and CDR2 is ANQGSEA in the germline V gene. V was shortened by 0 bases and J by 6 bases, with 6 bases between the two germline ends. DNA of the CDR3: TGCAGCGTTGAAGATCGGGGCGAGCAGTACTTC. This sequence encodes CSVEDRGEQYF.

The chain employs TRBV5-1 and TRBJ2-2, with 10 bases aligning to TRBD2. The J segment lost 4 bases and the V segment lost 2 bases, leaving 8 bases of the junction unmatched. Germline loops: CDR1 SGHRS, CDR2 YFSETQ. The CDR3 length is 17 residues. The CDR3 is CASSFGLAGVPTGELFF. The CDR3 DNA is TGCGCCAGCAGCTTCGGCCTAGCGGGAGTTCCCACCGGGGAGCTGTTTTTT.

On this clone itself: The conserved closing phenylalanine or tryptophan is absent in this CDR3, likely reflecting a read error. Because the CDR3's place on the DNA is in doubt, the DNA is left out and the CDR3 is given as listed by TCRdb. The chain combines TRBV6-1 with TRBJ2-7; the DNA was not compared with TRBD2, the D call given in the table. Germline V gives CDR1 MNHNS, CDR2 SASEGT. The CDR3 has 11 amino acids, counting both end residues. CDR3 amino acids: CASSEATVAVL.

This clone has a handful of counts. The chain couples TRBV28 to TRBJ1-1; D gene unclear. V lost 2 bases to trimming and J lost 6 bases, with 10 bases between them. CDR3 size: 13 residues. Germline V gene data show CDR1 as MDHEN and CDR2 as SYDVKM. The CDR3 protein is CASSLTAVPEAFF. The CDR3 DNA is TGTGCCAGCAGTTTAACGGCAGTCCCTGAAGCTTTCTTT. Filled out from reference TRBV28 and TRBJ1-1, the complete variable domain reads DVKVTQSSRYLVKRTGEKVFLECVQDMDHENMFWYRQDPGLGLRLIYFSYDVKMKEKGDIPEGYSVSREKKERFSLILESASTNQTSMYLCASSLTAVPEAFFGQGTRLTVV.

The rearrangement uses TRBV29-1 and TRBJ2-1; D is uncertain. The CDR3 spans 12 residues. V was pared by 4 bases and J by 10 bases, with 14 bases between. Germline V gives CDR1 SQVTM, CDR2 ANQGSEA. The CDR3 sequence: CSVGGKLREQFF. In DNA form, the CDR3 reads TGCAGCGTTGGAGGCAAGCTAAGGGAGCAGTTCTTC.

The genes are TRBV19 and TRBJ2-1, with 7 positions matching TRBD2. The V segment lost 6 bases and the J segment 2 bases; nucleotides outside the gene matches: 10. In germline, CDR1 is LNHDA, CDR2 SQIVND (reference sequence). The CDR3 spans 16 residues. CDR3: CASRGREGVTYNEQFF. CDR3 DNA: TGTGCCAGTAGGGGGAGGGAGGGAGTGACCTACAATGAGCAGTTCTTC.